The clone carrying this T cell receptor (beta chain) came up once. Antigen specificity is unknown. Related graft donors supplied nonmyeloablative bone marrow transplants, and mixed chimerism was transient. Thawed PBMCs were FACS-sorted into unstimulated CD4+CD25+CD127- regulatory T cells, CD4+CD25- non-regulatory cells, CD4 and CD8 cells. The source of the sample is a study of Tregs in tolerant kidney transplant recipients. The study's findings and limits: Expanding Tregs on activated donor B cells appeared to best identify donor-specific TCRbeta clones. Changing PCR primers prevented nucleotide comparison between some patients' samples.

The assay was immunoSEQ multiplex PCR, and TCRdb's table has in-frame clones only and misses some. The top ten clones hold about 1.4% of a sample with about 81,000 clones, roughly nine tenths of them seen once. The V gene's germline CDR1 is SGDLS and CDR2 YYNGEE. V lost 4 bases and J lost 6; bases outside the gene matches: 16. CDR3 length: 18 amino acids. The chain links TRBV9 to TRBJ1-4; 9 nucleotides align to TRBD1. The origin of this receptor is a human patient who received a combined kidney and bone marrow transplant. These T cells may partly come from the graft donor. Here the sequenced sample was CD4+ T cells from blood (PBMCs), taken 24 months after the transplant. The CDR3 sequence is CASSLRGQGRALDEKLFF. Here the CDR3 DNA reads TGTGCCAGCAGCCTAAGAGGACAGGGGAGGGCCCTAGATGAAAAACTGTTTTTT. The full variable domain, in which reference TRBV9 and TRBJ1-4 provide the parts outside the CDR3, is DSGVTQTPKHLITATGQRVTLRCSPRSGDLSVYWYQQSLDQGLQFLIQYYNGEERAKGNILERFSAQQFPDLHSELNLSSLELGDSALYFCASSLRGQGRALDEKLFFGSGTQLSVL.